What follows describes a single T cell receptor beta chain. Its specificity is unknown. TCRdb's copy holds only in-frame clones and misses some; the assay was immunoSEQ multiplex PCR. The sample lists 8,000 or so clones; approximately 82% were seen once. The data stem from a study of T cell repertoires in ileal Crohn's disease. Study-level points and caveats: Compared with non-smokers, active smokers at surgery showed more clonal expansions.

V lost 3 bases to trimming and J lost 2 bases; unmatched junction nucleotides: 5. The CDR3 is 16 residues long. In germline, CDR1 is MNHNS, CDR2 SASEGT. The material sequenced was ileal tissue. The rearrangement uses TRBV6-1 and TRBJ1-5; 9 nucleotides line up with TRBD1. The origin of this receptor is an adult with Crohn's disease. The CDR3 DNA reads TGTGCCAGCAGTGACCGGACAGGGGTCGGCAATCAGCCCCAGCATTTT. It specifies CASSDRTGVGNQPQHF.